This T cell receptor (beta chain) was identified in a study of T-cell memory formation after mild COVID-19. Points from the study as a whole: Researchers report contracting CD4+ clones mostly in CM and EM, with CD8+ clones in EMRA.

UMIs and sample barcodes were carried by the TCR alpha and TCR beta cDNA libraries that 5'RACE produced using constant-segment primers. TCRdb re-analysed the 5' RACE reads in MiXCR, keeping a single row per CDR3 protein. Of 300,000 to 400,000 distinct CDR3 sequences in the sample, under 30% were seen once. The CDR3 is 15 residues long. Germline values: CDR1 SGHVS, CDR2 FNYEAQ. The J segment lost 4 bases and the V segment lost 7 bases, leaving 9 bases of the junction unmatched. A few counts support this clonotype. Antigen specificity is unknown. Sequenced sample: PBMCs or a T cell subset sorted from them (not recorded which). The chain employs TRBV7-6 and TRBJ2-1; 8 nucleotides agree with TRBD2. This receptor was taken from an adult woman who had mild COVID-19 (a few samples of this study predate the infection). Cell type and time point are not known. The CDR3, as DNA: TGTGCCAGCACAACCCCCGGGGGGGGTTACAATGAGCAGTTCTTC. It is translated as CASTTPGGGYNEQFF.